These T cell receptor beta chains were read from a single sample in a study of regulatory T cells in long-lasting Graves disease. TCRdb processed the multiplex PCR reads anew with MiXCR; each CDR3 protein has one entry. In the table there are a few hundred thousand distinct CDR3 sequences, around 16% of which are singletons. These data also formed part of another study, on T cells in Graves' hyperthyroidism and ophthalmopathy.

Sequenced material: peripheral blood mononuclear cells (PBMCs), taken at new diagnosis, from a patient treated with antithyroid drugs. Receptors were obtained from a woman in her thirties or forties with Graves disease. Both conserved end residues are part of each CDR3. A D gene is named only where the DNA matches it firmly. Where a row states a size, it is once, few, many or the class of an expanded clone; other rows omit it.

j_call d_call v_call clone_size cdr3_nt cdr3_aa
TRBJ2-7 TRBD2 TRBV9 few TGTGCCAGCAGCCCTAGCGGAATCGACTACGAGCAGTACTTC CASSPSGIDYEQYF
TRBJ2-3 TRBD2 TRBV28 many TGTGCCAGCAGTTTTTCCGGGACTAGAGGGTATGGCACAGATACGCAGTATTTT CASSFSGTRGYGTDTQYF
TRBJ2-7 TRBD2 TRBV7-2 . TGCGCCAGCAGCCCGGGACTAGCAAACTACGAGCAGTACTTC CASSPGLANYEQYF
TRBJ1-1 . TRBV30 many TGTGCCTGGAGTAAAGAACGCACTGAAGCTTTCTTT CAWSKERTEAFF
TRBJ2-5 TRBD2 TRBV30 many TGTGCCTGGACTGACCGTCGACTAGCGGGAAACCAAGAGACCCAGTACTTC CAWTDRRLAGNQETQYF
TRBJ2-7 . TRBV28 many TGTGCCAGCAGTCTTGTAGGTAGGAACGAGCAGTACTTC CASSLVGRNEQYF
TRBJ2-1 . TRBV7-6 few TGTGCCAGCAGCACGACTCAATACAATGAGCAGTTCTTC CASSTTQYNEQFF
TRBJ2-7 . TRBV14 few TGTGCCAGCAGCGCAGGCTACTACGAGCAGTACTTC CASSAGYYEQYF
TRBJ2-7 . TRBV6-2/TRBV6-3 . TGTGCCAGCAGTCCAGGGGCCTGGGACCGAACCTACGAGCAGTACTTC CASSPGAWDRTYEQYF
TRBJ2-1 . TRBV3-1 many TGTGCCAGCAGGGGCTCTAAGGTTCTAAATGAGCAGTTCTTC CASRGSKVLNEQFF
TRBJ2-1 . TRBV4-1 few TGCGCCAGCAGCCTTAATTGGGGATACAATGAGCAGTTCTTC CASSLNWGYNEQFF
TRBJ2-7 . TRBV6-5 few TGTGCCAGCAGTTACTCGATGCTTGCATTGAGCTACGAGCAGTACTTC CASSYSMLALSYEQYF
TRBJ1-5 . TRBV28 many TGTGCCAGCAGTCCGACCTTTCAGCCCCAGCATTTT CASSPTFQPQHF
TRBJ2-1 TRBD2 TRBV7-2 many TGTGCCAGCAGGCCCGGGACTAGCGGTTACAATGAGCAGTTCTTC CASRPGTSGYNEQFF
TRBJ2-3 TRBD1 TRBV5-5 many TGTGCCAGCAGCTTGGAAGGGGGGACAGGGACGGTAGATACGCAGTATTTT CASSLEGGTGTVDTQYF
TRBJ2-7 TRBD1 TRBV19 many TGTGCCAGTAGTTTTGGACAGGGGGTGTTTACTAGTTCCTACGAGCAGTACTTC CASSFGQGVFTSSYEQYF
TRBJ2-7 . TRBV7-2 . TGTGCCAGCAGCTCCTTGACTAGGTCCTACGAGCAGTACTTC CASSSLTRSYEQYF
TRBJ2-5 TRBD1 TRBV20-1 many TGCAGTGCTAGAGTGGTCAGGGGGCGGGTGCCCCAAGAGACCCAGTACTTC CSARVVRGRVPQETQYF
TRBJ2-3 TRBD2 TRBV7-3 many TGTGCCAGCAGCCCCGGACTAGGGGAGACAGATACGCAGTATTTT CASSPGLGETDTQYF
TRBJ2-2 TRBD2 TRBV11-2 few TGTGCCAGCAGCCCCAGGACTAGCGGGGTCACCGGGGAGCTGGTTTTT CASSPRTSGVTGELVF
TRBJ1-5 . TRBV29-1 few TGCAGCGCCCGGGGCACGGGTCAGCCCCAGCATTTT CSARGTGQPQHF
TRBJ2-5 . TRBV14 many TGTGCCAGCAGCCCGGGGCCCGTGAGGCAAGAGACCCAGTACTTC CASSPGPVRQETQYF
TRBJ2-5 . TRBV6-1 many TGTGCCAGCAGCCCCCGGGACCTCCTCCAAGAGACCCAGTACTTC CASSPRDLLQETQYF
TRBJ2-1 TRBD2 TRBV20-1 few TGCAGTGCCACCTCGTTGCGGGAGTGGGTCTACAATGAGCAGTTCTTC CSATSLREWVYNEQFF
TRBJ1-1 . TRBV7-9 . TGTGCCAGCAGCTCACCATACGACAGGAGAAATGAAGCTTTCTTT CASSSPYDRRNEAFF
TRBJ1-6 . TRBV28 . TGTGCCAGCAGCCCCCGGGTCCGGGTTCGGGATAATTCACCCCTCCACTTT CASSPRVRVRDNSPLHF
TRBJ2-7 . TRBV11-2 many TGTGCCAGCAGCTTGGGAAACAGCGGGCAGTACTTC CASSLGNSGQYF
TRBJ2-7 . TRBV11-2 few TGTGCCAGCAGCGTAAAACCCTACGAGCAGTACTTC CASSVKPYEQYF
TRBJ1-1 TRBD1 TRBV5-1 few TGCGCCAGCAGCTTAGAGGGGGCTGACACTGAAGCTTTCTTT CASSLEGADTEAFF
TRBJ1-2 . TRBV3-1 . TGTGCCAGCAGCCAAGAGGGGCGGGACTATGGCTACACCTTC CASSQEGRDYGYTF
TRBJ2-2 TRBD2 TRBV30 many TGTGCCTGGACCAAGGGAATAGCGGGAGTTACCGGGGAGCTGTTTTTT CAWTKGIAGVTGELFF
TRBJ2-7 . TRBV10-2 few TGTGCCAGCAGTGAACCTGGTAACTCCTACGAGCAGTACTTC CASSEPGNSYEQYF
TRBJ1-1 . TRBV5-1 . TGCGCCAGCAGCTTGAACCCAGGATCCGAACTCGGCACTGAAGCTTTCTTT CASSLNPGSELGTEAFF
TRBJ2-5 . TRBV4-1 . TGCGCCAGCAAAAAGGGAGAGACCCAGTACTTC CASKKGETQYF
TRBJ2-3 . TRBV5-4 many TGTGCCAGCAGCTTGGCCGCGACAGACGGCACAGATACGCAGTATTTT CASSLAATDGTDTQYF
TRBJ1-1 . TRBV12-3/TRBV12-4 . TGTGCCAGCAGTTTAAGGGGGAGGCCTAAGGACACTGAAGCTTTCTTT CASSLRGRPKDTEAFF
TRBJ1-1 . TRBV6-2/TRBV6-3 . TGTGCCAGCAGCCCCCGGGGCAGGGAGAGCGTGAACACTGAAGCTTTCTTT CASSPRGRESVNTEAFF
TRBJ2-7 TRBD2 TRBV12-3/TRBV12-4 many TGTGCCAGCAGTCAAGGGGGACTAGCGGTTGACTACGAGCAGTACTTC CASSQGGLAVDYEQYF